This T cell receptor (beta chain) appears in the sequencing data of a study of beta chain features in type 1 diabetes (dated by TCRdb to the late 2010s). Notes on the research overall: Patients and healthy donors did not differ in mean age, gender distribution, total cell number or subset yield. Naive and central memory subsets were obtained from all 30 or so donors, but regulatory and stem cell-like memory subsets were isolated from only 8 patients and about 8 healthy donors. A total of roughly 98,000,000 sorted cells were examined across all samples, and RNA yield correlated strongly with the number of cells per subset. In the study, TCRB repertoires of sorted circulating CD4+ T cell subsets from recently diagnosed type 1 diabetes patients were compared with those of matched healthy donors.

The CDR1 and CDR2 encoded by the germline V gene are MDHEN and SYDVKM. V is pruned by 3 bases and J by 0 bases, leaving 11 bases of the junction without a gene match. From its cysteine to its phenylalanine, the CDR3 spans 18 amino acids. Solely the CDR3 DNA is kept, with 54 bases framed from the first base. All of the isolated RNA was reverse transcribed with the High Capacity cDNA Reverse Transcription Kit, so expressed TCRB transcripts were sequenced. Deep immunoSEQ sequencing was applied to naive, central memory and regulatory T cell samples, giving an average of about 3.6 million total reads per sample. Sorted cells were lysed in RLT buffer and RNA was extracted with DNase-treated RNeasy Micro or Mini kits, depending on cell number. To prevent cross-contamination, every cell subset was processed on its own, while patient and healthy donor samples were processed together. Using the immunoSEQ multiplex PCR, TCRB sequences were amplified from cDNA into 87-bp fragments spanning the CDR3 region. Sequencing of the amplicons was done on the Illumina HiSeq platform. The original methods were these. Synthetic template baselines were used to correct PCR bias computationally, reads within Hamming distance 2 were collapsed, and singletons that could not be merged were discarded. By aligning reads against IMGT, V, D and J genes, CDR3 length, and insertions or deletions at six rearrangement sites were assigned. Within each subset, clonotype counts were normalized to sorted cell number, and only after that were true diversity and Gini coefficients computed with the tcR R package. The overlap coefficient, calculated on TCRB nucleotide sequences, was used to measure repertoire sharing. Out-of-frame TCRB sequences from naive cells were analyzed as a proxy for the pre-selection repertoire. Sourced from immuneACCESS, this table was stored by TCRdb with only in-frame sequences that have V and J called. A share of the clones is absent; for the studies checked, an unresolved V gene accounts for under half, and the remainder has no known explanation. V and J calls and clone size are given by that table; D and trimming were obtained from the DNA. Within this sample are about 620,000 clones, with 15% to 17% of them counted one time only. The top ten clones comprise approximately 0.087% of the sample.

Each donor gave one peripheral blood draw, averaging approximately 120 mL, which was collected into heparinised tubes. Using a panel that included CD45RO, CCR7, CD25, CD127, CD95 and CD27, naive, central memory, regulatory and stem cell-like memory CD4+ T cells were sorted on a BD FACSAria II. Every sorted population had a purity above 98%. Right away, PBMCs were isolated by Lymphoprep density gradient centrifugation and were stained directly, with no culture step. So that batch effects would be minimized, each experiment stained and sorted samples in pairs, pairing one healthy donor with one patient. This clone occurred a few times. It has no known antigen specificity. No per-base quality is available; no much larger clone lies one base away. Study-wide conclusions, independent of this receptor: At VDJ recombination sites, patients with type 1 diabetes made fewer insertions and deleted more nucleotides, a pattern implying thymic rearrangement abnormalities. Naive, central memory and regulatory TCRB repertoires appeared more similar among patients than among healthy donors. Shorter templates might have been favored by PCR, but patient and control samples were amplified and corrected together, so both groups would have been affected equally by any skew. Because cDNA was sequenced instead of genomic DNA, highly expressing activated cells could be over-represented, though the groups showed no difference in activation or CD3 levels. Type 1 diabetes patients showed a moderate but significant shortening of TCRB CDR3 length in all four CD4+ subsets. Because small numbers of individuals were included in the HLA sub-analyses, any influence of HLA type on TCRB rearrangement was left unresolved.

Rearrangement joined TRBV28 to TRBJ1-5, and 7 junction bases match TRBD1. This receptor was obtained from a young man in good health. Material: naive CD4+ T cells from blood. In the paper's terms, the cell subset or site label means: true naive CD4+ T cells. The CDR3 protein is CASSFPGQKTGSNQPQHF. The sequence in DNA is TGTGCCAGCAGTTTTCCGGGACAGAAAACGGGTAGCAATCAGCCCCAGCATTTT. Beyond the CDR3, the reference TRBV28 and TRBJ1-5 genes provide the residues; the full variable domain reads: DVKVTQSSRYLVKRTGEKVFLECVQDMDHENMFWYRQDPGLGLRLIYFSYDVKMKEKGDIPEGYSVSREKKERFSLILESASTNQTSMYLCASSFPGQKTGSNQPQHFGDGTRLSIL.